These 7 T cell receptor beta chains came from one sample sequenced in a study of blood T cell repertoires in COVID-19 (dated by TCRdb to about 2020). The library was prepared using the immunoSEQ multiplex PCR assay. TCRdb re-hosts the immuneACCESS table, in-frame sequences only. Its copies lack some clones; in the studies checked, an unresolved V gene accounts for under half of them, and the cause for the rest is not known. For this sample the table gives around 250,000 clones, of which approximately 82% were detected only once. Roughly 1.9% of the sample belongs to the ten largest clones. The sample taken for sequencing was peripheral blood. These receptor sequences come from a man aged 25 to 45 who had recovered from COVID-19.

This clone was observed a few times. This chain uses TRBV6-4 with TRBJ2-3; TRBD2 agrees at 7 bases. V was pared by 3 bases and J by 1 base, with 7 bases of the junction left unmatched. The CDR3 is 16 residues long. Looked up from germline, CDR1 is MRHNA and CDR2 is SNTAGT. The CDR3 sequence is CASSESGGYGTDTQYF. The CDR3 bases are TGTGCCAGCAGTGAGTCGGGGGGATATGGCACAGATACGCAGTATTTT.

This clone was seen once. J is TRBJ1-4 and V is TRBV5-1; TRBD1 matches at 10 bases. Germline values: CDR1 SGHRS, CDR2 YFSETQ. The ends lost 0 bases at V and 5 bases at J; junction bases unmatched: 4. This CDR3 spans 16 amino acids. CDR3 sequence reads: CASSLARTGGNEKLFF. The CDR3 DNA is TGCGCCAGCAGCTTGGCCAGGACAGGGGGGAATGAAAAACTGTTTTTT.

V is TRBV4-2 and J is TRBJ1-1, with 9 bases matching TRBD1. Germline V gene data show CDR1 as LGHNA and CDR2 as YNFKEQ. This CDR3 comprises 16 residues. Losses at the gene ends were 3 bases for V and 1 base for J; bases not matched to a gene: 6. CDR3 in DNA: TGTGCCAGCAGCCACCCCGGGACAGGGCAGAACACTGAAGCTTTCTTT. As protein: CASSHPGTGQNTEAFF.

This rearrangement joins TRBV9 to TRBJ2-3; possibly TRBD2 for D (7 bases). Deletions cut 0 bases from V and 8 bases from J, with 16 bases between. Germline V gene data show CDR1 as SGDLS and CDR2 as YYNGEE. CDR3 length equals 15 residues. CDR3 nucleotides: TGTGCCAGCAGCGTAGGTGGGGGGGCCACGGCTACGCAGTATTTT. Translated, it gives CASSVGGGATATQYF. Supplemented by reference TRBV9 and TRBJ2-3, the full variable domain reads DSGVTQTPKHLITATGQRVTLRCSPRSGDLSVYWYQQSLDQGLQFLIQYYNGEERAKGNILERFSAQQFPDLHSELNLSSLELGDSALYFCASSVGGGATATQYFGPGTRLTVL.

The gene calls are TRBV28 and TRBJ1-5, with a tentative D call TRBD1 (5 bases). The CDR3 sequence is 13 residues long. CDR1 and CDR2 from the germline V gene are MDHEN and SYDVKM. Trimming left V 3 bases short and J 7 bases short, with 10 bases between. The CDR3 coding sequence is TGTGCCAGCAGTTTTCGGGGGTTCCAGCCCCAGCATTTT. Its translation is CASSFRGFQPQHF.

The V and J genes are TRBV5-8 and TRBJ1-5, with 7 positions matching TRBD1. From germline, CDR1 is SGHTS and CDR2 YDEGEE. Trimming cost V 4 bases and J 4 bases; bases outside gene matches: 5. This CDR3 has 14 residues. CDR3 protein: CASSRGTVNQPQHF. The DNA of the CDR3 is TGTGCCAGCAGCCGAGGGACAGTAAATCAGCCCCAGCATTTT.

This clone was seen just once. The chain carries TRBV5-4 and TRBJ2-3; 8 bases are shared with TRBD2. V lost 4 bases and J lost 2; bases outside the gene matches: 9. The CDR3 sequence is 16 residues long. CDR1 and CDR2 (germline): SGHNT, YYREEE (reference sequence). The CDR3 coding sequence is TGTGCCAGCAGCAAGAGCGGGGGCCAGGCCACAGATACGCAGTATTTT. This codes for CASSKSGGQATDTQYF. The variable domain in full, completed from reference TRBV5-4 and TRBJ2-3, reads ETGVTQSPTHLIKTRGQQVTLRCSSQSGHNTVSWYQQALGQGPQFIFQYYREEENGRGNFPPRFSGLQFPNYSSELNVNALELDDSALYLCASSKSGGQATDTQYFGPGTRLTVL.